This TCR beta chain emerged from a study of cytotoxic CD8 clonotypes in ibrutinib-treated CLL. On the study more broadly: Patients gave response samples after a median around eleven months of treatment, range 6 to 36.

Regarding the study as a whole: Having risen at ibrutinib response, clonality had fallen back toward baseline by progression.

Germline lookup yields CDR1 SGHDT and CDR2 YYEEEE. Trimming took 1 base from V and 0 from J, leaving 2 bases between them. The CDR3 runs 12 residues. PBMCs that had been cryopreserved were the source of roughly 2.2 micrograms of genomic DNA for TCR beta libraries. Generated by immunoSEQ multiplex PCR, the TCRdb table keeps only in-frame clones and is missing some. Of more than 11,000 clones in the sample, around 70% were seen once. This clone was recorded once. The target antigen is unknown. Sequenced here: PBMCs, sampled before ibrutinib treatment. This receptor was obtained from a human donor with chronic lymphocytic leukemia. The chain recombines TRBV5-6 with TRBJ2-7; D ambiguous. This CDR3 is CASSLFSYEQYF. The CDR3 region has the DNA TGTGCCAGCAGCTTGTTCTCCTACGAGCAGTACTTC.